This T cell receptor beta chain appears in the sequencing data of a study of sequential checkpoint blockade in melanoma. The wider study: Matched biopsies came pretreatment and at week 13 for approximately 21 patients.

The treatment is: randomized to nivolumab then ipilimumab (arm A) or the reverse (arm B). Sequencing used immunoSEQ multiplex PCR; TCRdb keeps in-frame clones, though not all of them. The data contain thousands of clones, roughly 20% of them singletons. Germline values: CDR1 SGHRS, CDR2 YFSETQ. V trimming: 4 bases; J trimming: 0 bases; junction bases outside the gene matches: 6. The CDR3 covers 16 residues. The chain uses TRBV5-1 and TRBJ2-3, with 9 nucleotides matching TRBD2. This sample comprised tumor tissue (inferred from file names), obtained from a patient given nivolumab and ipilimumab in sequence. This sequence was found in a human donor with melanoma. Here the CDR3 DNA reads TGCGCCAGCAGCCCGAGACTAGCGGCTAGCACAGATACGCAGTATTTT. Encoded protein: CASSPRLAASTDTQYF.